The 12 T cell receptor beta chains reported below all come from one sample, sequenced in a study of T cell clonality in common variable immunodeficiency. Study-wide points: Fewer deletions and N-nucleotide insertions were reportedly seen in common variable immunodeficiency TCR beta sequences.

Sequencing was performed with immunoSEQ multiplex PCR; in TCRdb, only in-frame clones are kept and a portion is missing. Sampling found roughly 13,000 clones, none seen once. Antigens for these TCRs are unknown. The specimen sequenced was peripheral blood mononuclear cells. These receptors were obtained from a human donor with common variable immunodeficiency.

This clone was observed a few times. Read data end 3 residues before the CDR3 end; the end is taken from the germline J gene. V and J are TRBV2 and TRBJ2-7, with D possibly being TRBD1 (5 bases). The CDR3 contains 16 residues. Germline V gene data show CDR1 as SNHLY and CDR2 as FYNNEI. Trimming stripped 1 base from V and 5 bases from J, with 18 bases between. CDR3 protein: CASSEVIGQGRNEQYF. The sequenced part of the CDR3 DNA is TGTGCCAGCAGTGAAGTGATTGGGCAGGGTCGAAACGAG.

This clone has more than one count but fewer than ten. Read coverage stops 3 residues before the CDR3 terminus; the germline J gene supplies the remainder. The J gene is TRBJ1-1, the V gene TRBV7-2; 7 bases agree with TRBD1. The V gene end was trimmed by 5 bases and the J gene end by 0 bases; junction bases not matched to a gene: 6. The CDR3 has 15 residues. Germline V gene lookup returns CDR1 SGHTA and CDR2 FQGNSA. CDR3 region: CASSNPTGMNTEAFF. CDR3 bases read: TGTGCCAGCAGCAACCCGACAGGGATGAACACTGAA.

This clone was detected a few times. The read finishes 3 residues shy of the CDR3 end, and the germline J gene is used to complete it. The V and J genes are TRBV2 and TRBJ2-7; 7 nucleotides agree with TRBD2. This CDR3 has 16 amino acids. Trimming took 0 bases from V and 0 from J; bases not matched to a gene: 5. The germline gives CDR1 SNHLY, CDR2 FYNNEI. CDR3 in amino acids: CASSEAERGSSYEQYF. The part of the CDR3 DNA that was read is TGTGCCAGCAGTGAAGCGGAGCGGGGATCCTCCTACGAG.

As concerns this clone: An end of the junction does not agree with germline; a read error may underlie this. The read halts 3 residues ahead of the CDR3 end, with the missing end drawn from the germline J gene. This chain joins TRBV7-7 and TRBJ2-5; 7 positions match TRBD2. CDR1 is SSHAT, CDR2 FNYEAQ, per germline (reference sequence). The CDR3 has 16 residues. CDR3 DNA (partial): TGTGCTAGCAGCTTAGCGGGTCGGAACAGCTTCGAGACC. It specifies CASSLAGRNSFET. The whole CDR3 protein reads CASSLAGRNSFETQYF. The full variable domain, its missing parts supplied by reference TRBV7-7 and TRBJ2-5, is GAGVSQSPRYKVTKRGQDVTLRCDPISSHATLYWYQQALGQGPEFLTYFNYEAQPDKSGLPSDRFSAERPEGSISTLTIQRTEQRDSAMYRCASSLAGRNSFETQYFGPGTRLLVL.

This clone was observed a few times. The CDR3 goes on 3 residues after the read ends, and that part is filled in from the germline J gene. This rearrangement joins TRBV18 to TRBJ1-6; 8 nucleotides agree with TRBD1. V gave up 3 bases and J gave up 6 bases; unmatched junction bases: 4. Per the germline V gene, CDR1 is KGHSH and CDR2 is LQKENI. The CDR3 covers 15 residues. The CDR3 loop reads CASSPGQGVNSPLHF. CDR3 bases read: TGTGCCAGCTCACCCGGACAGGGAGTTAATTCACCC.

Comments on this clone: The CDR3 goes on 3 residues after the read ends, and that part is filled in from the germline J gene. This rearrangement joins TRBV5-6 to TRBJ1-5; TRBD1 might be the D (6 bases). Germline V lookup: CDR1 SGHDT, CDR2 YYEEEE. The CDR3 is 14 residues long. V lost 2 bases to trimming and J lost 1 base, with 7 bases between them. CDR3 residues: CASSFRGSNQPQHF. CDR3 DNA (partial): TGTGCCAGCAGCTTTAGGGGGAGCAATCAGCCC.

This clone was detected only a few times. The read ends 3 residues early relative to the CDR3; the germline J gene fills the gap. This chain links TRBV19 with TRBJ2-3; 8 bases are a match to TRBD2. The V and J ends lost 7 bases and 6 bases, in that order; junction bases with no gene match: 12. This CDR3 is 15 amino acids long. Per germline, CDR1 LNHDA and CDR2 SQIVND (reference sequence). The CDR3: CASKRGPFQTDTQYF. CDR3 bases read: TGTGCCAGTAAGCGGGGGCCTTTCCAGACGGATACG.

This clone was seen a handful of times. Read coverage stops 3 residues before the CDR3 terminus; the germline J gene supplies the remainder. The chain employs TRBV7-9 and TRBJ2-4, with 11 positions matching TRBD2. Per germline, CDR1 SEHNR and CDR2 FQNEAQ (reference sequence). V trimming: 6 bases; J trimming: 0 bases; junction bases outside the gene matches: 1. The CDR3 loop spans 15 amino acids. CDR3 amino acids: CASSTSGGAKNIQYF. The sequenced part of the CDR3 DNA is TGTGCCAGCAGTACTAGCGGGGGAGCCAAAAACATT.

On this clone: Read coverage stops 3 residues before the CDR3 terminus; the germline J gene supplies the remainder. The chain has TRBV7-2 and TRBJ2-7, with TRBD2 identical over 10 bases. Trimming took 1 base from V and 2 from J; bases not matched to a gene: 2. Germline CDR1 reads SGHTA; CDR2 reads FQGNSA. The CDR3 is made up of 15 amino acids. The CDR3 region is CASSLGTSGTYEQYF. The covered CDR3 bases are TGTGCCAGCAGCTTAGGGACTAGCGGTACCTACGAG.

This clone was counted only a few times. One end of the junction does not line up with germline, which may come from a read error. Read coverage stops 3 residues before the CDR3 terminus; the germline J gene supplies the remainder. The gene calls are TRBV7-7 and TRBJ2-1; weak D call: TRBD1 (6 bases). Germline CDR1 SSHAT, CDR2 FNYEAQ (reference sequence). The CDR3 sequence is 18 residues long. The covered CDR3 bases are TGTGCTAGCAGCTTAGCGTTACCAGGGGCGATGAAGTACAATGAG. It is translated as CASSLALPGAMKYNE. The CDR3, in full, reads CASSLALPGAMKYNEQFF.

The table lists this clone with a few counts. Coverage ceases 3 residues before the CDR3 finishes, and the germline J gene fills in the end. This sequence joins TRBV18 and TRBJ2-1; 12 nucleotides match TRBD2. Germline V gene sequence: CDR1 KGHSH, CDR2 LQKENI. Losses at the gene ends were 6 bases for V and 5 bases for J; bases not matched to a gene: 2. This CDR3 region has 14 residues. The CDR3 DNA, read in part, is TGTGCCAGCTCGAGGACTAGCGGGGACAATGAG. Translating gives CASSRTSGDNE. The CDR3, in full, reads CASSRTSGDNEQFF.

A note on this clone: The read terminates 3 residues ahead of where the CDR3 ends, so the germline J gene completes it. This chain links TRBV18 with TRBJ2-7; 13 nucleotides line up with TRBD2. Germline lookup yields CDR1 KGHSH and CDR2 LQKENI. The length of the CDR3 is 16 residues. With 5 bases clipped from V and 5 bases from J, the junction kept 9 bases outside the gene matches. The sequenced part of the CDR3 DNA is TGTGCCAGCTCATCGGCGAGGACTAGCGGGGGAGACGAG. Translated, it gives CASSSARTSGGDE. In full, the CDR3 is CASSSARTSGGDEQYF.